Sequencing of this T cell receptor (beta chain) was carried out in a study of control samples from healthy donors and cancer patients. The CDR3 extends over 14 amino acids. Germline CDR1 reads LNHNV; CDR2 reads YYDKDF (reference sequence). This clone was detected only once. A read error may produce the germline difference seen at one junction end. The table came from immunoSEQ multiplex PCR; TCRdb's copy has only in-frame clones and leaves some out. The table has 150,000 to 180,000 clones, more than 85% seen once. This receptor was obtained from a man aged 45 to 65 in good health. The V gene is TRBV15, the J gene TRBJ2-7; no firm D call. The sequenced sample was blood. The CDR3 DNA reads TGTGCCACCAGAAGAGCTCACGAAGCCTACGAGCAGTACTTC. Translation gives CATRRAHEAYEQYF.